Listed below are T cell receptor beta chains from one sample, sequenced in a study of post-analysis software for immune sequencing data. TCRdb processed the PCR reads anew with MiXCR; each CDR3 protein has one entry. The sample shows about 160,000 distinct CDR3 sequences, about 36% of them seen only once. Material: blood, obtained after autologous hematopoietic stem cell transplantation. These receptors were obtained from a girl aged 10-17 years with multiple sclerosis. CDR3s include the opening cysteine and the closing phenylalanine or tryptophan. Fields, in order: V gene, J gene, CDR3 length, CDR3 protein.

V: TRBV25-1; J: TRBJ2-1; length: 16; CDR3: CASSEYPSGTFNEQFF
V: TRBV7-8; J: TRBJ2-1; length: 15; CDR3: CASSPTGATYNEQFF
V: TRBV12-3/TRBV12-4; J: TRBJ2-3; length: 16; CDR3: CASTSRLAGAPDTQYF
V: TRBV7-8; J: TRBJ2-5; length: 15; CDR3: CASSLFTGWEETQYF
V: TRBV7-2; J: TRBJ2-2; length: 14; CDR3: CATEDRVNTGELFF
V: TRBV29-1; J: TRBJ2-1; length: 14; CDR3: CSAARSTGRNEQFF
V: TRBV6-6; J: TRBJ2-5; length: 13; CDR3: CASSTVGGETQYF
V: TRBV5-5; J: TRBJ1-2; length: 15; CDR3: CASSPPLKGNYGYTF
V: TRBV12-3/TRBV12-4; J: TRBJ2-3; length: 15; CDR3: CASSGTGLGTDTQYF
V: TRBV5-1; J: TRBJ2-7; length: 15; CDR3: CASSLEQAPSYEQYF
V: TRBV7-9; J: TRBJ2-5; length: 13; CDR3: CASSPGRRETQYF
V: TRBV7-2; J: TRBJ1-4; length: 15; CDR3: CASSLAGRVKEKLFF
V: TRBV29-1; J: TRBJ1-1; length: 10; CDR3: CSVLGGGAFF
V: TRBV7-2; J: TRBJ1-2; length: 15; CDR3: CASSLAGQGAYGYTF
V: TRBV10-3; J: TRBJ2-7; length: 13; CDR3: CAISESWGREQYF
V: TRBV7-3; J: TRBJ2-3; length: 16; CDR3: CASSLTLGAGTDTQYF
V: TRBV3-1; J: TRBJ2-6; length: 20; CDR3: CASSQLWRLQDRSGANVLTF
V: TRBV30; J: TRBJ2-3; length: 13; CDR3: CASNHGETDTQYF
V: TRBV29-1; J: TRBJ2-1; length: 16; CDR3: CSVVGLAGTSYNEQFF
V: TRBV7-3; J: NA; length: 13; CDR3: CASSLGGSGEQYF
V: TRBV4-1; J: TRBJ1-2; length: 15; CDR3: CASSQGVEWNYGYTF
V: TRBV20-1; J: TRBJ1-5; length: 15; CDR3: CSASRGRGPNQPQHF
V: TRBV5-1; J: TRBJ2-7; length: 14; CDR3: CASSADRISYEQYF
V: TRBV20-1; J: TRBJ1-5; length: 14; CDR3: CSAGDREGNQPQHF
V: TRBV5-1; J: TRBJ2-7; length: 16; CDR3: CASSLGGLAGVYEQYF
V: TRBV20-1; J: TRBJ1-2; length: 16; CDR3: CSARPGGLQSVYGYTF
V: TRBV3-1; J: TRBJ1-5; length: 13; CDR3: CASSQDRAQPQHF
V: TRBV14; J: TRBJ2-3; length: 14; CDR3: CASSQVTSTDTQYF
V: TRBV20-1; J: TRBJ2-1; length: 14; CDR3: CSATGLAGGGQQFF
V: TRBV4-2; J: TRBJ2-5; length: 14; CDR3: CASSLLAAQETQYF
V: TRBV19; J: TRBJ2-7; length: 12; CDR3: CASSWTGHEQYF
V: TRBV20-1; J: TRBJ2-7; length: 15; CDR3: CSATSSDSLSYEQYF
V: TRBV6-5; J: TRBJ2-1; length: 18; CDR3: CASSRTQPSGTSYNEQFF
V: TRBV7-2; J: NA; length: 15; CDR3: CASTEGFGTRETQYF
V: TRBV20-1; J: TRBJ2-1; length: 16; CDR3: CSASGSGLAGTNEQFF
V: TRBV29-1; J: TRBJ2-2; length: 16; CDR3: CSVEGTSGTGTGELFF
V: TRBV29-1; J: TRBJ1-1; length: 13; CDR3: CSVAFREGTEAFF
V: TRBV4-1; J: TRBJ2-7; length: 12; CDR3: CASSPGGDEQYF
V: TRBV5-1; J: TRBJ2-7; length: 13; CDR3: CASRRERSYEQYF
V: TRBV19; J: TRBJ2-1; length: 16; CDR3: CASSQSPGQGGNEQFF
V: TRBV7-2; J: TRBJ2-3; length: 14; CDR3: CASSLSTGADTQYF
V: TRBV5-4; J: TRBJ1-2; length: 14; CDR3: CASSLDSFNYGYTF
V: TRBV7-9; J: NA; length: 16; CDR3: CASSGGWGLAIHEQYF
V: TRBV7-6; J: TRBJ1-6; length: 15; CDR3: CASSNGQGSGSPLHF
V: TRBV15; J: TRBJ2-7; length: 18; CDR3: CATSATSLGLADPYEQYF
V: TRBV15; J: TRBJ2-6; length: 20; CDR3: CATSRDPVTGFASGANVLTF
V: TRBV20-1; J: TRBJ2-5; length: 14; CDR3: CSAREPGHYNEQYF
V: TRBV5-1; J: TRBJ1-1; length: 15; CDR3: CASSLGTGVITEAFF